The clone carrying this T cell receptor (beta chain) was seen just once. Other nucleotide sequences from this sample produce the same CDR3. The data were produced by immunoSEQ multiplex PCR, yet TCRdb's version contains in-frame clones alone and is incomplete. Among over 35,000 clones listed, about 80% were seen once. This entry is derived from a study of OX40 agonist ivuxolimab in advanced cancers. Germline CDR1 reads SNHLY; CDR2 reads FYNNEI. The germline V and J ends were trimmed by 3 bases and 6 bases, with 22 bases remaining between them. The CDR3 has 17 amino acids. The sample was CD4+ or CD8+ T cells sorted from blood, taken in a trial of the OX40 agonist ivuxolimab. The chain uses TRBV2 and TRBJ2-3, with D possibly TRBD2 on 6 matching bases. This sequence originates from an adult with an advanced solid tumor such as melanoma, head and neck, liver or kidney cancer. CDR3 sequence reads: CASSDPLGRGSTDTQYF. In nucleotides, the CDR3 is TGTGCCAGCAGTGACCCCTTGGGGCGGGGATCCACGGATACGCAGTATTTT.